These 21 T cell receptor beta chains were all obtained from the same sample, sequenced in a study of T cell responses to AZD1222 COVID-19 vaccine. Libraries were prepared by immunoSEQ multiplex PCR; TCRdb keeps only in-frame clonotypes and omits some of them. The repertoire holds over 150,000 clones, with almost 90% as singletons. Source: peripheral blood, taken 28 days after the second AZD1222 dose. These receptors were obtained from an adult who received the AZD1222 COVID-19 vaccine.

The chain combines TRBV7-9 with TRBJ1-3; 7 positions agree with TRBD1. Trimming at V came to 4 bases and at J to 0 bases, leaving 9 bases not matched to a gene. The CDR3 is made up of 17 amino acids. From germline, CDR1 is SEHNR and CDR2 FQNEAQ (reference sequence). CDR3 sequence: CASSSSGTVISGNTIYF. CDR3 nucleotide sequence: TGTGCCAGCAGCTCGAGCGGGACAGTTATCTCTGGAAACACCATATATTTT. Looking up the rest from reference TRBV7-9 and TRBJ1-3 gives the full variable domain: DTGVSQNPRHKITKRGQNVTFRCDPISEHNRLYWYRQTLGQGPEFLTYFQNEAQLEKSRLLSDRFSAERPKGSFSTLEIQRTEQGDSAMYLCASSSSGTVISGNTIYFGEGSWLTVV.

The chain is built from TRBV5-1 and TRBJ1-6; D is perhaps TRBD1 (5 bases). This CDR3 has 14 residues. Germline loops: CDR1 SGHRS, CDR2 YFSETQ. V lost 4 bases, J lost 5 bases, and 10 bases lay in between. CDR3 in DNA: TGCGCCAGCAGCCGACAGATTGATAATTCACCCCTCCACTTT. Translating it yields CASSRQIDNSPLHF. The variable domain in full, with the rest retrieved from reference TRBV5-1 and TRBJ1-6, is KAGVTQTPRYLIKTRGQQVTLSCSPISGHRSVSWYQQTPGQGLQFLFEYFSETQRNKGNFPGRFSGRQFSNSRSEMNVSTLELGDSALYLCASSRQIDNSPLHFGNGTRLTVT.

This clone was picked up a small number of times. The V call is TRBV18, the J call TRBJ2-7, with 8 positions matching TRBD1. V lost 4 bases, J lost 4 bases, and 6 bases stayed unmatched. The length of the CDR3 is 14 residues. The germline CDR1 and CDR2 sequences are KGHSH and LQKENI. CDR3 sequence reads: CASSLRTGSYEQYF. For the CDR3, the DNA is TGTGCCAGCTCACTCCGGACAGGGTCTTACGAGCAGTACTTC. Drawing the rest from reference TRBV18 and TRBJ2-7, the complete variable domain is NAGVMQNPRHLVRRRGQEARLRCSPMKGHSHVYWYRQLPEEGLKFMVYLQKENIIDESGMPKERFSAEFPKEGPSILRIQQVVRGDSAAYFCASSLRTGSYEQYFGPGTRLTVT.

The chain has TRBV7-3 and TRBJ2-5, with D possibly matching TRBD1 (5 bases). The CDR3 covers 13 residues. Trimming pared 5 bases from V and 3 bases from J, leaving 10 bases between. Germline values: CDR1 SGHTA, CDR2 FQGTGA. The CDR3 sequence: CASSRGQEETQYF. Here the CDR3 DNA reads TGTGCCAGCAGCCGCGGACAAGAAGAGACCCAGTACTTC.

This clone was recorded a few times. V is TRBV5-6 and J is TRBJ1-6, with D possibly TRBD1 on 6 matching bases. This CDR3 is built from 16 residues. V lost 2 bases to trimming and J lost 7 bases, with 16 bases between them. Germline V gene sequence: CDR1 SGHDT, CDR2 YYEEEE. CDR3 sequence: CASSFLPEGENSPLHF. CDR3 coding DNA: TGTGCCAGCAGCTTTTTACCGGAGGGGGAAAATTCACCCCTCCACTTT.

The chain joins TRBV6-7 to TRBJ2-7; 9 positions match TRBD1. TRBV6-7 is annotated as an ORF whose role is uncertain. With 3 bases clipped from V and 0 bases from J, the junction kept 3 bases outside the gene matches. This CDR3 contains 15 residues. The CDR3 here is CASSYATGGSYEQYF. In DNA form, the CDR3 reads TGTGCCAGCAGTTATGCGACAGGGGGCTCCTACGAGCAGTACTTC.

The chain uses TRBV9 and TRBJ1-6; D not certain. CDR1 and CDR2 (germline): SGDLS, YYNGEE. The CDR3 loop spans 15 amino acids. Between the trimmed V and J ends, which lost 0 bases and 5 bases, there was a span of 9 bases. CDR3 in amino acids: CASSVEGGNNSPLHF. The DNA for the CDR3 is TGTGCCAGCAGCGTAGAGGGAGGAAATAATTCACCCCTCCACTTT. The whole variable domain, filled in from reference TRBV9 and TRBJ1-6, reads DSGVTQTPKHLITATGQRVTLRCSPRSGDLSVYWYQQSLDQGLQFLIQYYNGEERAKGNILERFSAQQFPDLHSELNLSSLELGDSALYFCASSVEGGNNSPLHFGNGTRLTVT.

The V gene is TRBV12-3 or TRBV12-4, the J gene TRBJ2-7, with D uncertain. Trimming removed 6 bases from V and 0 bases from J, with 6 bases in between. CDR3 length: 12 residues. The DNA of the CDR3 is TGTGCCAGCAGGGGCTCCTCCTACGAGCAGTACTTC. It translates to CASRGSSYEQYF.

CDR3 DNA: TGCGCCAGCAGCCCCAGGGACCCTCCGCGAGAGACCCAGTACTTC. Translated, it gives CASSPRDPPRETQYF. V is TRBV5-1 and J is TRBJ2-5; TRBD1 or TRBD2 may be the D gene (5 bases each). The CDR3 contains 15 residues. In germline, CDR1 is SGHRS, CDR2 YFSETQ. Trimming shortened V by 4 bases and J by 4 bases, and 17 bases separated the two germline ends.

CDR3 sequence: CASTYGGRETQYF. CDR3 nucleotides: TGTGCCAGCACCTACGGGGGGCGAGAGACCCAGTACTTC. The chain has TRBV6-6 and TRBJ2-5; maybe TRBD2 (7 bases). The CDR3 is made up of 13 amino acids. Trimming removed 7 bases from V and 4 bases from J, with 13 bases in between. Germline lookup yields CDR1 MNHNY and CDR2 SVGAGI (reference sequence).

V and J are TRBV19 and TRBJ2-7; 10 nucleotides match TRBD1. The germline gives CDR1 LNHDA, CDR2 SQIVND (reference sequence). The trim removed 11 bases at V and 3 bases at J, leaving 4 bases unmatched. The CDR3 runs to 12 residues. CDR3 protein: CASGQGNYEQYF. In nucleotides, the CDR3 is TGTGCCTCGGGACAGGGGAACTACGAGCAGTACTTC.

The gene calls are TRBV15 and TRBJ2-2; no clear D. Germline V gene data show CDR1 as LNHNV and CDR2 as YYDKDF (reference sequence). The CDR3 loop spans 15 amino acids. The ends were cut back, 0 bases at V and 4 bases at J, with 9 bases in the middle. CDR3 sequence reads: CATSRDKGFTGELFF. The CDR3 bases are TGTGCCACCAGCAGAGACAAAGGGTTCACCGGGGAGCTGTTTTTT.

The chain combines TRBV30 with TRBJ1-2; D gene unclear. The CDR3 sequence is 13 residues long. CDR1 GTSNPN and CDR2 SVGIG come from the germline V gene (reference sequence). The V end lost 2 bases, the J end lost 4 bases, and 11 bases lay between the germline ends. The CDR3 loop reads CAWSLKSSYGYTF. The CDR3 coding sequence is TGTGCCTGGAGTCTAAAATCCTCCTATGGCTACACCTTC. Drawing the rest from reference TRBV30 and TRBJ1-2, the complete variable domain is SQTIHQWPATLVQPVGSPLSLECTVEGTSNPNLYWYRQAAGRGLQLLFYSVGIGQISSEVPQNLSASRPQDRQFILSSKKLLLSDSGFYLCAWSLKSSYGYTFGSGTRLTVV.

The rearrangement joins TRBV14 to TRBJ2-5; 13 bases are shared with TRBD2. J lost 3 bases, V lost 5 bases, and 0 bases had no gene match. The CDR3 runs 14 residues. Per the germline V gene, CDR1 is SGHDN and CDR2 is FVKESK. The CDR3 is CASSGLAGEETQYF. The CDR3 DNA follows: TGTGCCAGCAGCGGACTAGCGGGGGAAGAGACCCAGTACTTC.

This sequence joins TRBV7-8 and TRBJ1-6, with 8 bases that match TRBD1. The J segment lost 7 bases and the V segment lost 5 bases, leaving 4 bases of the junction unmatched. This CDR3 comprises 14 residues. Looked up from germline, CDR1 is SGHVS and CDR2 is FQNEAQ. CDR3 DNA: TGTGCCAGCAGCGCGGGACAGGAGAATTCACCCCTCCACTTT. Its protein product is CASSAGQENSPLHF.

This chain uses TRBV7-9 with TRBJ1-4, with D hard to call. Trimming cost V 2 bases and J 8 bases, with 12 bases left between them. The CDR3 length is 14 residues. CDR1 SEHNR and CDR2 FQNEAQ come from the germline V gene (reference sequence). As DNA, the CDR3 is TGTGCCAGCAGCTTACCGGGTGTTGTAGAAAAACTGTTTTTT. It yields the protein CASSLPGVVEKLFF.

The chain uses TRBV2 and TRBJ2-3, with 12 positions matching TRBD2. The germline CDR1 and CDR2 sequences are SNHLY and FYNNEI. This CDR3 region has 16 residues. V shed 6 bases, J shed 0 bases, and the junction held 4 bases outside the gene matches. The CDR3 coding sequence is TGTGCCAGCAGGGCACTAGCGGGGGGCAGCACAGATACGCAGTATTTT. It yields the protein CASRALAGGSTDTQYF.

The chain has TRBV5-1 and TRBJ2-7; tentatively, D is TRBD1 (7 bases). This CDR3 comprises 14 residues. V was shortened by 1 base and J by 6 bases, with 14 bases between the two germline ends. Germline V gene sequence: CDR1 SGHRS, CDR2 YFSETQ. This CDR3 is CASSLTRQGGEQYF. CDR3 coding DNA: TGCGCCAGCAGCTTGACGAGACAGGGAGGCGAGCAGTACTTC. Full variable domain (missing parts from reference TRBV5-1 and TRBJ2-7): KAGVTQTPRYLIKTRGQQVTLSCSPISGHRSVSWYQQTPGQGLQFLFEYFSETQRNKGNFPGRFSGRQFSNSRSEMNVSTLELGDSALYLCASSLTRQGGEQYFGPGTRLTVT.

A single count supports this clone. The chain employs TRBV6-1 and TRBJ2-7; 9 bases fit TRBD1. The CDR3 is made up of 17 amino acids. The junction had 12 bases not matched to a gene; V was cut back by 3 bases and J by 3 bases. Germline V gene data show CDR1 as MNHNS and CDR2 as SASEGT. The chain's CDR3 is CASSDRNTGTGFYEQYF. The CDR3 region has the DNA TGTGCCAGCAGTGACCGGAATACCGGGACAGGGTTCTACGAGCAGTACTTC.

V gene TRBV19 combines with J gene TRBJ2-1, with D hard to call. The ends were cut back, 6 bases at V and 0 bases at J, with 9 bases in the middle. Germline CDR1 reads LNHDA; CDR2 reads SQIVND (reference sequence). The CDR3 spans 14 residues. CDR3 sequence reads: CASSTQSSYNEQFF. CDR3 DNA sequence: TGTGCCAGTAGCACCCAATCCTCCTACAATGAGCAGTTCTTC.

The chain couples TRBV6-9 to TRBJ1-4; D might be TRBD1 (6 bases). The germline V gene has CDR1 MNHGY and CDR2 SVAAGI. The V end lost 4 bases, the J end lost 5 bases, and 14 bases lay between the germline ends. This CDR3 has 15 residues. This chain's CDR3 is CASSSAGTLNEKLFF. The CDR3 DNA reads TGTGCCAGCAGTTCCGCCGGGACATTAAATGAAAAACTGTTTTTT.